This T cell receptor beta chain originates from a study of blood T cells in healthy people across ages (dated by TCRdb to 2013 to 2016). Background for the entire study: Template switching captured roughly one uniquely barcoded TCR beta cDNA molecule per two T cells in model experiments. To track age-related changes in TCR beta repertoire diversity, the study relied on deep sequencing normalized with unique cDNA molecular identifiers. The donors were split into four age groups: young (average around 16 years), middle-aged (about 40), aged (around 67) and long-lived (about 74). To avoid experimental bias, donors of different ages were randomly spread across the sequencing lanes. The study analyzed two additional independent replicas of 1 million unique cDNA reads from the same blood draw for two donors, one aged 18 to 30 and one aged 80 or older. Beyond this particular receptor, the publication reports: Observed TCR beta diversity per million T cells fell roughly linearly with age, and a significant reduction was already apparent by age approximately 40. Total diversity estimates from one million sequenced T cells were considered lower bounds and underestimates. Because the CMV infection status of the donors was unknown, age-related changes in expanded clonotypes may potentially have been confounded. Conclusive comparison of naive and antigen-experienced compartments was prevented by the profiling of bulk unsorted PBMCs. Compared with the aged group, the long-lived group had more naive CD4+ T cells, fewer expanded clones and increased TCR diversity, suggesting age selection. Observed TCR beta diversity correlated strongly with the percentage of naive T cells measured by flow cytometry.

The CDR3 starts with the cysteine, ends with the phenylalanine, and has 16 residues. CDR3 DNA is the only sequence kept; it has 48 bases, read in frame from the first base. The germline V gene (reference sequence) provides CDR1 SEHNR and CDR2 FQNEAQ. This clonotype was found once. The target of this receptor is not known. Sequence at one end of the junction differs from germline and may be a read error. Library generation was performed with 5' RACE. Sequenced using an Illumina HiSeq 2500. The second PCR ran for roughly 6 to 11 cycles and used a J-beta primer mix along with a sample-barcoded 5' primer. A unique molecular identifier was introduced onto each TCR beta cDNA molecule by a template-switch 5' adaptor carrying 12 random nucleotides. Each sample yielded at least 2.5 million CDR3-containing paired-end reads. First-strand cDNA synthesis was performed from all RNA using the Mint cDNA synthesis kit, with priming by a TRBC-specific oligonucleotide. After uracil-DNA glycosylase treatment, a first 18-cycle PCR used universal primers M1SS and BC2_uni_R on all cDNA. The authors' pipeline ran thus. For normalization, 1 million high-quality reads, each with a distinct molecular identifier, were randomly selected from each sample. Reads with shared molecular identifiers were discarded instead of being binned into consensus sequences. MiTCR, run with a Q25 quality threshold and the strictest error-elimination algorithm, handled CDR3 identification, clonotype clustering and error correction. Lower-bound total TCR beta diversity was estimated with a nonparametric unseen species model using Euler transformation. TCRdb ran its own pipeline on the public reads, namely fastp trimming at Q25 and MiXCR clone calling, and kept in-frame beta chains. Rows are unified per CDR3 protein, each entry keeping the most common DNA and genes. Here the V and J calls rest on TCRdb's processing, not on the authors' analysis. This sample gives about 970,000 distinct CDR3 sequences in total; roughly 50% of them show up just once. The biggest ten clones account for 20% to 25% of the sample.

The 39 donors, aged roughly 6 to 95 years, were systemically healthy Caucasian individuals from Russia. About 9.1 milliliters of peripheral blood were collected from each donor into EDTA-treated Vacutainer tubes. Ficoll-Paque density-gradient centrifugation was used to isolate PBMCs, with at least 6.5 million per sample. Trizol reagent was used to extract total RNA from the PBMCs, yielding at least 5 micrograms per sample. The percentages of naive CD45RAhigh/CD27high T cells were determined by flow cytometry on a PBMC aliquot from every donor. The TCR comes from a woman aged 60-70 years in good health. The sequenced sample consisted of blood. The chain was built from TRBV7-9 and TRBJ2-6, with a tentative D gene TRBD2 over 5 matching bases. The DNA sequence follows: TGTACCAGCAGCTTACTAGGAATGGCTGGGGCCAACGTCCTGACTTTC. Translated, it gives CTSSLLGMAGANVLTF.